This T cell receptor beta chain was sequenced for a study of regulatory T cells in long-lasting Graves disease (dated by TCRdb to 2020 to 2022). About the study as a whole: Persistent Graves' disease meant more than 5 years of antithyroid drug treatment with TSH receptor autoantibodies that stayed positive. Peripheral blood TCR sequencing and RNA sequencing compared persistent Graves' disease patients with newly diagnosed Graves' disease patients. The study was registered as a clinical trial and conducted in China. A total of about 35 samples underwent TCR sequencing, from about 13 patients with persistent Graves' disease and roughly 20 patients with newly diagnosed Graves' disease. In the clinical cohort, patients with persistent Graves' disease had used antithyroid drugs for an average of about 10.3 years.

Interpreted using the paper, the time point label stands for: persistent/refractory GD, antithyroid drugs over 5 years with positive TRAb. RNA was extracted from PBMCs in TRIzol for both TCR sequencing and RNA sequencing. The diagnosis of Graves' disease was made according to American Thyroid Association guidelines. Patients were recruited from an endocrinology department in Xi'an, China. Each patient gave about 8.1 milliliters of peripheral blood, collected in an EDTA anticoagulant tube. PBMCs were isolated by Ficoll Paque Plus density gradient separation without further T cell sorting. RNA quality was checked with an Agilent 2100 Bioanalyzer and agarose gel, and concentration with a NanoDrop 2000. The library was built by means of multiplex PCR. TCRdb lists the instrument as Illumina HiSeq 4000. To build TCR beta libraries, CDR3 regions were amplified by Arm-PCR using iRepertoire HTBI primers. Before sequencing, the PCR products went through gel purification. The authors' pipeline ran thus. Gene usage analysis of CDR3 amino acid clonotypes relied on the 60 or so TRBV and 15 or so TRBJ segments identified across samples. COPE and FqMerger were used to merge the filtered high-quality paired reads into contigs. BLAST was used to align contigs to IMGT TRBV, TRBD and TRBJ reference genes, with CDR3 defined following IMGT. Any clonotype with a frequency above 0.1% was classified as a highly expanded clone. Shannon entropy served as the measure of repertoire diversity, while the Gini coefficient captured V-J evenness. Clonotypes shared by more than one individual were considered public. Through fastp at Q25 and MiXCR, TCRdb rebuilt clones from the public reads, retaining in-frame beta chains. A single entry per CDR3 protein holds the most common genes and DNA from its merged rows. The V and J calls come from TCRdb's annotation, not from the publication. The sample table shows hundreds of thousands of distinct CDR3 sequences, and roughly 23% are seen once. Roughly 14% of the sample rests with the top ten.

Study-wide conclusions, independent of this receptor: TRBV28, TRBJ1-2 and TRBJ2-5 were preferentially used in persistent disease, while TRBV20-1 and TRBJ2-1 were favored in newly diagnosed disease. Persistent patients shared more public clonotypes among themselves (around 2,500) than newly diagnosed patients did (roughly 910). Only peripheral blood was studied, because thyroid tissue, the primary lesion, was inaccessible. Compared with newly diagnosed patients, persistent Graves' disease patients had lower TCR Shannon entropy and fewer highly expanded clones, which suggests clonal expansion. Sequencing and analysis were limited to the TCR beta chain. The authors acknowledged the small sample size as a limitation that may reduce accuracy.

The CDR3 runs 14 amino acids, cysteine and phenylalanine included. Just CDR3 DNA is preserved here, 42 bases in frame from base 1. The germline V gene (reference sequence) sets CDR1 to DFQATT and CDR2 to SNEGSKA. V is pared back by 1 base and J by 3 bases, with 12 bases lying between the germline termini. This clonotype was detected a few times. Its antigen is still unknown. Per-nucleotide qualities are absent, and no much larger clonotype sits a single base away. Recombination linked TRBV20-1 to TRBJ1-1; the D gene is not confidently resolved. This clonotype was sampled from a female donor with Graves disease. Material: peripheral blood mononuclear cells (PBMCs), obtained when the disease was refractory, from a patient treated with antithyroid drugs. The base sequence is TGCAGTGCTAGAGGGCTGGCTGGGGACACTGAAGCTTTCTTT. The encoded protein is CSARGLAGDTEAFF.